These 24 T cell receptor beta chains came from one sample sequenced in a study of OX40 agonist ivuxolimab in advanced cancers. Libraries were built with the immunoSEQ multiplex PCR assay. Drawn from immuneACCESS, this table holds only the in-frame rearrangements with V and J called that TCRdb kept. Clones are partly lost; checked studies trace under half to an unresolved V gene and leave the rest unexplained. A total of 20,000 to 30,000 clones appear in this sample, about 86% of them only once. Approximately 40% of the sample is taken by the ten largest. This sample comprised CD4+ or CD8+ T cells sorted from blood, obtained in a trial of the OX40 agonist ivuxolimab. The receptors come from an adult with an advanced solid tumor such as melanoma, head and neck, liver or kidney cancer.

The V and J genes are TRBV28 and TRBJ2-5; 10 nucleotides align to TRBD1. Near its end, the DNA agrees better with TRBJ2-7, so the J call may be wrong. Germline V CDR1 and CDR2: MDHEN, SYDVKM. The CDR3 consists of 14 residues. As DNA, the CDR3 is TGTGCCAGCAGTAGGGACAGGGGTACCAACGAGCAGTACTTC. This codes for CASSRDRGTNEQYF.

This rearrangement joins TRBV7-9 to TRBJ2-3; 9 bases fit TRBD1. CDR1 is SEHNR, CDR2 FQNEAQ, per germline (reference sequence). V shed 1 base and J 1 base; nucleotides not matched to a gene: 3. This CDR3 region has 16 residues. The CDR3 spells CASSLETGGRTDTQYF. The CDR3 DNA is TGTGCCAGCAGCTTAGAGACAGGGGGTCGCACAGATACGCAGTATTTT.

This clone was counted once. The chain links TRBV6-5 to TRBJ2-1, with 10 bases lining up with TRBD2. Trimming removed 7 bases from V and 8 bases from J; junction bases left unmatched: 8. Germline-derived CDR1 and CDR2 are MNHEY and SVGAGI. This CDR3 is 14 amino acids long. DNA for the CDR3: TGTGCCAGCACCTCGGGACTAGCGCGCGATGAGCAGTTCTTC. It specifies CASTSGLARDEQFF.

A single count supports this clone. As DNA, the CDR3 is TGTGCCAGTAGTGACCCGACAGGGGGCTTAACTGAAGCTTTCTTT. Encoded protein: CASSDPTGGLTEAFF. The chain is built from TRBV19 and TRBJ1-1; 10 bases fit TRBD1. Germline V gives CDR1 LNHDA, CDR2 SQIVND (reference sequence). V was pared by 5 bases and J by 5 bases, with 8 bases of the junction left unmatched. The CDR3 contains 15 residues.

The CDR3 nucleotides are TGTGCCAGCACTCCTTCCCCGACAGGGGCCTACGAGCAGTACTTC. Encoded protein: CASTPSPTGAYEQYF. This rearrangement joins TRBV6-5 to TRBJ2-7; the match to TRBD1 covers 8 bases. This CDR3 comprises 15 residues. J lost 2 bases, V lost 7 bases, and 10 bases had no gene match. CDR1 and CDR2 (germline): MNHEY, SVGAGI.

With regard to this clone: A read error may account for a junction end that differs from germline. This chain joins TRBV27 and TRBJ2-2; D is perhaps TRBD1 or TRBD2 (6 bases each). Germline CDR1 is MNHEY and CDR2 is SMNVEV (reference sequence). The CDR3 contains 12 residues. In DNA, the CDR3 is TGTGCCAGCAGCGACAGGATGGGGGGGCTGTTTTTT. As protein: CASSDRMGGLFF.

The chain couples TRBV6-5 to TRBJ2-4; D may be TRBD2 (6 bases). The germline gives CDR1 MNHEY, CDR2 SVGAGI. This CDR3 has 15 residues. Trimming took 3 bases from V and 6 from J, leaving 15 bases between them. The DNA for the CDR3 is TGTGCCAGCAGTTATAGTCCACCGGAGGGAAACATTCAGTACTTC. Protein product: CASSYSPPEGNIQYF.

Note on this clone: Other DNA sequences in this specimen translate into the identical CDR3. This rearrangement joins TRBV12-1 to TRBJ1-6; the table gives TRBD1 as D, unverified against the DNA. TRBV12-1 is assigned pseudogene status. This CDR3 has 19 amino acids. The CDR3 DNA follows: TGTGCCAGCAGCACTCCGGGACAGGGACTTCGCTCCTATAATTCACCCCTCCACTTT. Translating it yields CASSTPGQGLRSYNSPLHF.

The V gene is TRBV27, the J gene TRBJ2-2; 7 bases are a match to TRBD1. The germline V gene encodes CDR1 MNHEY and CDR2 SMNVEV (reference sequence). The CDR3 totals 17 residues. V lost 2 bases to trimming and J lost 1 base; unmatched junction nucleotides: 7. In DNA, the CDR3 is TGTGCCAGCAGTTTACTCACAGGGGTCGAGAACACCGGGGAGCTGTTTTTT. Amino acids: CASSLLTGVENTGELFF.

The chain is built from TRBV27 and TRBJ2-1, with unresolved D. The CDR3 covers 15 residues. Trimming removed 0 bases from V and 3 bases from J, with 9 bases in between. Germline V CDR1 and CDR2: MNHEY, SMNVEV (reference sequence). Written as DNA, the CDR3 is TGTGCCAGCAGTTTATCTAGCCCATTCTACAATGAGCAGTTCTTC. This sequence encodes CASSLSSPFYNEQFF.

This clone was recorded once. The V call is TRBV27, the J call TRBJ1-1; D may be TRBD1 (6 bases). The V end lost 0 bases, the J end lost 6 bases, and 14 bases lay between the germline ends. Germline CDR1 and CDR2: MNHEY and SMNVEV (reference sequence). The CDR3 is made up of 15 amino acids. The CDR3 spells CASSLSRGSGSEAFF. The CDR3 coding sequence is TGTGCCAGCAGTTTATCTAGGGGGTCAGGTTCTGAAGCTTTCTTT.

A single count supports this clone. The chain couples TRBV4-2 to TRBJ2-4, with 10 bases matching TRBD2. The CDR3 covers 16 residues. Germline CDR1 LGHNA, CDR2 YNFKEQ. J gave up 7 bases and V 5 bases, and 11 bases lay outside the gene matches. CDR3 region: CASSATSGWFDNIQYF. CDR3 coding DNA: TGTGCCAGCAGCGCGACTAGCGGGTGGTTCGATAACATTCAGTACTTC.

This chain links TRBV4-1 with TRBJ2-7; maybe TRBD2 (6 bases). The CDR3 runs to 15 residues. CDR1 and CDR2 from the germline V gene are MGHRA and YSYEKL. Between the trimmed V and J ends, which lost 0 bases and 4 bases, there was a span of 13 bases. The CDR3 sequence is CASSQDSRGSYEQYF. CDR3 DNA: TGCGCCAGCAGCCAAGATTCCCGGGGGAGTTACGAGCAGTACTTC.

The V gene is TRBV18, the J gene TRBJ2-7, with 7 bases matching TRBD1. The trim removed 3 bases at V and 0 bases at J, leaving 2 bases unmatched. The CDR3 is 14 residues long. Germline CDR1 KGHSH, CDR2 LQKENI. CDR3 protein: CASSPRDSSYEQYF. In DNA, the CDR3 is TGTGCCAGCTCACCTCGGGACAGCTCCTACGAGCAGTACTTC.

This clone was detected only once. V gene TRBV19 combines with J gene TRBJ2-1; weak D call: TRBD2 (6 bases). Trimming removed 7 bases from V and 7 bases from J, with 14 bases in between. Germline CDR1 and CDR2: LNHDA and SQIVND (reference sequence). This CDR3 contains 13 residues. Here the CDR3 DNA reads TGTGCCAGTAATAGCGGTCTAGGGAATGAGCAGTTCTTC. Translation gives CASNSGLGNEQFF.

The chain recombines TRBV28 with TRBJ2-1; D may be TRBD2 (5 bases). Trimming stripped 6 bases from V and 14 bases from J, with 14 bases between. Germline loops: CDR1 MDHEN, CDR2 SYDVKM. This CDR3 region has 11 residues. The CDR3 DNA reads TGTGCCAGCAGACACGACGGAGGAAAGTTCTTC. This gives the protein CASRHDGGKFF.

J is TRBJ2-7 and V is TRBV27; no clear D. This CDR3 contains 12 residues. Between the trimmed V and J ends, which lost 4 bases and 3 bases, there was a span of 7 bases. In germline, CDR1 is MNHEY, CDR2 SMNVEV (reference sequence). The chain's CDR3 is CASSSTSYEQYF. The CDR3 DNA reads TGTGCCAGCAGTTCGACGAGCTACGAGCAGTACTTC.

This clone has a handful of counts. The rearrangement joins TRBV15 to TRBJ1-5; possibly TRBD1 for D (5 bases). The germline CDR1 and CDR2 sequences are LNHNV and YYDKDF (reference sequence). V shed 0 bases and J shed 3 bases, with 9 bases lying between them. There are 15 residues in the CDR3. Here the CDR3 DNA reads TGTGCCACCAGCAGAGATGGGACCCACAATCAGCCCCAGCATTTT. Its translation is CATSRDGTHNQPQHF.

The chain employs TRBV4-1 and TRBJ1-1; D gene ambiguous. Per the germline V gene, CDR1 is MGHRA and CDR2 is YSYEKL. The CDR3 is 15 residues long. Deletions cut 0 bases from V and 0 bases from J, with 8 bases between. The DNA for the CDR3 is TGCGCCAGCAGCCAAGAAAGCCGAATGAACACTGAAGCTTTCTTT. Encoded protein: CASSQESRMNTEAFF.

The chain combines TRBV28 with TRBJ2-5; a possible D gene is TRBD2 (7 bases). CDR3 length: 15 amino acids. The V end was cut by 6 bases, the J end by 0 bases, with 14 bases between. CDR1 is MDHEN and CDR2 is SYDVKM in the germline V gene. The CDR3 is CASRGGDIYQETQYF. In DNA form, the CDR3 reads TGTGCCAGCAGAGGGGGGGACATTTACCAAGAGACCCAGTACTTC.

This clone has a handful of counts. The CDR3: CATRGGTEAFF. CDR3 DNA: TGTGCCACCCGTGGGGGCACTGAAGCTTTCTTT. This chain links TRBV10-3 with TRBJ1-1; the D gene is possibly TRBD1 (5 bases). The CDR3 contains 11 residues. Looked up from germline, CDR1 is ENHRY and CDR2 is SYGVKD. Trimming removed 10 bases at V and 4 bases at J, with 10 bases between.

This sequence joins TRBV27 and TRBJ2-7; 9 nucleotides match TRBD1. The CDR3 runs 14 residues. Germline values: CDR1 MNHEY, CDR2 SMNVEV (reference sequence). Unmatched junction bases numbered 6, after V lost 6 bases and J lost 3 bases. The CDR3 protein is CASRDRDRDYEQYF. DNA of the CDR3: TGTGCCAGCAGGGACCGGGACAGGGACTACGAGCAGTACTTC.

V and J are TRBV2 and TRBJ1-1; D remains unclear. The V end was cut by 5 bases, the J end by 4 bases, with 5 bases between. This CDR3 has 11 residues. Germline-derived CDR1 and CDR2 are SNHLY and FYNNEI. The CDR3 region is CASSLGTEAFF. The DNA of the CDR3 is TGTGCCAGCAGTTTAGGCACTGAAGCTTTCTTT.

The chain joins TRBV28 to TRBJ2-1, with D possibly TRBD2 on 5 matching bases. V was shortened by 6 bases and J by 7 bases, with 13 bases between the two germline ends. Looked up from germline, CDR1 is MDHEN and CDR2 is SYDVKM. CDR3 length: 13 residues. The CDR3 nucleotides read TGTGCCAGCAGAAGACGAACGGGGAATGAGCAGTTCTTC. Translated, it gives CASRRRTGNEQFF.